The clone carrying this T cell receptor (beta chain) was observed a single time. Germline V gives CDR1 SGHAT, CDR2 FQNNGV. The CDR3 runs 16 residues. After removal of 5 bases from V and 5 bases from J, the junction contained 13 bases not matched to a gene. The data were taken from a study of blood T cell repertoires in COVID-19. Study information: Nucleic acid was either cDNA or gDNA, and it came from T cells, B-cell-depleted T cells, or PBMCs.

Authors' methods: Reference gene primer amplification yielded estimated nucleated cell counts. Produced via immunoSEQ multiplex PCR; TCRdb's table is partial and in-frame only. D and trimming come from the DNA, and the V and J calls and clone size come from that table. The table has about 120,000 clones, roughly 83% seen once. The clonotype was recovered from an elderly woman with acute or convalescent COVID-19. Sequenced material: peripheral blood. The chain uses TRBV11-2 and TRBJ1-1; TRBD1 aligns across 8 bases. The CDR3 loop is CASSPAPRGRRTEAFF. The CDR3 DNA reads TGTGCCAGCAGCCCTGCCCCCAGGGGGCGGAGGACTGAAGCTTTCTTT. Combining the CDR3 with reference TRBV11-2 and TRBJ1-1 gives the whole variable domain EAGVAQSPRYKIIEKRQSVAFWCNPISGHATLYWYQQILGQGPKLLIQFQNNGVVDDSQLPKDRFSAERLKGVDSTLKIQPAKLEDSAVYLCASSPAPRGRRTEAFFGQGTRLTVV.